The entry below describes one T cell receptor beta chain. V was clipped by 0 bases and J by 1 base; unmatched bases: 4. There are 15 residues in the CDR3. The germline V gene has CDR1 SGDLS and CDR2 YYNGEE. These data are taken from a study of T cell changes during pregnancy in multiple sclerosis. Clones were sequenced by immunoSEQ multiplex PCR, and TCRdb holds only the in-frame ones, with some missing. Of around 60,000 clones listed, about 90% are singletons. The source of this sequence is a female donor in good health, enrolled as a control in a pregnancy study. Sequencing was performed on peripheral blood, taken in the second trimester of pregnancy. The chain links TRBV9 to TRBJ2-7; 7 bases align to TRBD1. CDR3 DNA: TGTGCCAGCAGCGTAGGGGCAGGGGGTTCCTACGAGCAGTACTTC. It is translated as CASSVGAGGSYEQYF.